One sample yielded the 23 T cell receptor beta chains listed below, sequenced in a study of regulatory T cells in long-lasting Graves disease. CDR3-region Arm-PCR and iRepertoire HTBI primers produced the TCR beta libraries. One entry per CDR3 protein, called by TCRdb with MiXCR from the multiplex PCR reads. The data hold almost 350,000 distinct CDR3 sequences, with roughly a fifth observed a single time. Time point in this sample: persistent/refractory GD, antithyroid drugs over 5 years with positive TRAb. The TCR library used RNA extracted from PBMCs. The material was peripheral blood mononuclear cells (PBMCs), obtained when the disease was refractory, from a patient treated with antithyroid drugs. These receptors were collected from a female donor with Graves disease.

This clonotype occurred a few times. The rearrangement links TRBV12-3 or TRBV12-4 to TRBJ1-4; D perhaps matches TRBD1 (5 bases). The V and J ends lost 8 bases and 8 bases respectively, with 21 bases between them. This CDR3 spans 15 amino acids. In nucleotides, the CDR3 is TGTGCCAGCTCATCCGGGGGGGGGGGGTACGAAAAACTGTTTTTT. Translating it yields CASSSGGGGYEKLFF.

The sample holds a few counts of this clonotype. The chain couples TRBV18 to TRBJ1-6, with a tentative D call TRBD1 (6 bases). The CDR3 runs to 15 residues. V lost 3 bases and J 8 bases, leaving 14 bases between the germline ends. Germline CDR1 is KGHSH and CDR2 is LQKENI. Here the CDR3 DNA reads TGTGCCAGCTCACCTACAGGGCTCAGGGATTCACCCCTCCACTTT. Translation: CASSPTGLRDSPLHF.

The chain has TRBV19 and TRBJ2-5; D call uncertain. There are 13 residues in the CDR3. The germline CDR1 and CDR2 sequences are LNHDA and SQIVND (reference sequence). Trimming cost V 4 bases and J 5 bases, with 11 bases left between them. Here the CDR3 reads CASSTDTRETQYF. CDR3 nucleotides: TGTGCCAGTAGTACCGACACGAGGGAGACCCAGTACTTC. The full variable domain, rest sourced from reference TRBV19 and TRBJ2-5, is DGGITQSPKYLFRKEGQNVTLSCEQNLNHDAMYWYRQDPGQGLRLIYYSQIVNDFQKGDIAEGYSVSREKKESFPLTVTSAQKNPTAFYLCASSTDTRETQYFGPGTRLLVL.

The rearrangement joins TRBV7-3 to TRBJ1-1; TRBD1 agrees at 7 bases. Trimming removed 5 bases from V and 5 bases from J; junction bases left unmatched: 14. This CDR3 region has 16 residues. In germline, CDR1 is SGHTA, CDR2 FQGTGA. CDR3 residues: CASSPRQGGTGTEAFF. The CDR3 DNA sequence: TGTGCCAGCAGCCCCCGACAGGGAGGAACCGGGACTGAAGCTTTCTTT.

This clonotype was detected many times. This chain connects TRBV15 to TRBJ1-1; perhaps TRBD1 as D (6 bases). The germline V gene encodes CDR1 LNHNV and CDR2 YYDKDF (reference sequence). The CDR3 contains 16 residues. The V and J ends lost 3 bases and 2 bases respectively, with 16 bases between them. The CDR3 protein is CATSRALRGGNTEAFF. CDR3 coding DNA: TGTGCCACCAGCAGGGCCCTACGAGGGGGTAACACTGAAGCTTTCTTT.

This clonotype was observed at least ten times. V usage is TRBV5-1 and J usage is TRBJ2-7; D might be TRBD1 (5 bases). Looked up from germline, CDR1 is SGHRS and CDR2 is YFSETQ. The CDR3 length is 14 residues. The V end was cut by 0 bases, the J end by 1 base, with 8 bases between. Here the CDR3 DNA reads TGCGCCAGCAGCTTGGCGGCAGGGTCCTACGAGCAGTACTTC. This codes for CASSLAAGSYEQYF.

This chain connects TRBV4-1 to TRBJ2-7; D unclear. The ends were cut back, 3 bases at V and 4 bases at J, with 19 bases in the middle. There are 16 residues in the CDR3. Per the germline V gene, CDR1 is MGHRA and CDR2 is YSYEKL. The DNA for the CDR3 is TGCGCCAGCAGCCACTTAATACCGTTCGGGCGATACGAGCAGTACTTC. It translates to CASSHLIPFGRYEQYF.

This clonotype appeared many times. The rearrangement joins TRBV11-2 to TRBJ1-4; the D gene is possibly TRBD1 (6 bases). The CDR3 loop spans 16 amino acids. Trimming cost V 1 base and J 5 bases, with 14 bases left between them. Looked up from germline, CDR1 is SGHAT and CDR2 is FQNNGV. The CDR3 DNA reads as TGTGCCAGCAGCTTAGGATTCACAGGGTCCAATGAAAAACTGTTTTTT. It yields the protein CASSLGFTGSNEKLFF.

The sample holds many counts of this clonotype. This chain uses TRBV12-3 or TRBV12-4 with TRBJ2-4; perhaps D is TRBD1 or TRBD2 (5 bases each). The length of the CDR3 is 17 residues. V lost 5 bases and J 0 bases, leaving 17 bases between the germline ends. CDR3 nucleotide sequence: TGTGCCAGCAGTCTAAACCACCGGGGCCTAGCCAAAAACATTCAGTACTTC. Translated: CASSLNHRGLAKNIQYF.

The chain couples TRBV19 to TRBJ1-5, with D uncertain. The ends were cut back, 9 bases at V and 0 bases at J, with 15 bases in the middle. The CDR3 consists of 15 residues. The V gene's germline CDR1 is LNHDA and CDR2 SQIVND (reference sequence). CDR3 region: CASAPRLYSNQPQHF. For the CDR3, the DNA is TGTGCCAGCGCCCCGCGTCTCTATAGCAATCAGCCCCAGCATTTT.

The V gene is TRBV19, the J gene TRBJ1-5, with D maybe TRBD1 (6 bases). The V end was cut by 8 bases, the J end by 9 bases, with 17 bases between. The germline CDR1 and CDR2 sequences are LNHDA and SQIVND (reference sequence). The length of the CDR3 is 13 residues. The CDR3 region is CASASGEGRPQHF. The CDR3 DNA reads as TGTGCCAGTGCTTCAGGGGAAGGACGGCCCCAGCATTTT.

This clonotype has at least ten counts. The V call is TRBV3-1, the J call TRBJ1-4; 10 nucleotides line up with TRBD1. Germline-derived CDR1 and CDR2 are LGHDT and YNNKEL (reference sequence). The CDR3 is made up of 15 amino acids. The ends lost 6 bases at V and 8 bases at J; junction bases unmatched: 9. In nucleotides, the CDR3 is TGTGCCAGCAGTCTGACAGGGGGCAGTCGGGAAAAACTGTTTTTT. Protein sequence: CASSLTGGSREKLFF.

CDR3 coding DNA: TGCGCCAGCAGCGGCCTGGGACTAGCGGGACTCAAAATCTACAATGAGCAGTTCTTC. Translation gives CASSGLGLAGLKIYNEQFF. The chain joins TRBV4-1 to TRBJ2-1, with 13 bases that match TRBD2. Germline V gene sequence: CDR1 MGHRA, CDR2 YSYEKL. The CDR3 contains 19 residues. V shed 5 bases, J shed 3 bases, and the junction held 13 bases outside the gene matches.

This clonotype has ten or more counts. V usage is TRBV29-1 and J usage is TRBJ2-7; D is ambiguous. Trimming left V 6 bases short and J 0 bases short, with 6 bases between. Per germline, CDR1 SQVTM and CDR2 ANQGSEA. This CDR3 has 11 amino acids. CDR3 in amino acids: CSVVFSYEQYF. The CDR3, as DNA: TGCAGCGTCGTTTTCTCCTACGAGCAGTACTTC.

This chain connects TRBV7-9 to TRBJ2-5; the match to TRBD2 covers 13 bases. The CDR3 consists of 19 residues. Germline lookup yields CDR1 SEHNR and CDR2 FQNEAQ (reference sequence). Trimming took 5 bases from V and 1 from J; bases not matched to a gene: 13. The CDR3 DNA follows: TGTGCCAGCAGCCGAAAATCGATGAGACTAGCGGGGGGCCAAGAGACCCAGTACTTC. It codes for CASSRKSMRLAGGQETQYF.

This clonotype has a count of ten or more. The J gene is TRBJ2-7, the V gene TRBV11-2, with 8 bases fitting TRBD2. The trim removed 1 base at V and 2 bases at J, leaving 4 bases unmatched. CDR1 and CDR2 from the germline V gene are SGHAT and FQNNGV. This CDR3 is built from 15 residues. This CDR3 reads CASSLASGYTYEQYF. CDR3 sequence (DNA): TGTGCCAGCAGCTTAGCTAGCGGGTATACCTACGAGCAGTACTTC.

Ten or more counts support this clonotype. The rearrangement links TRBV28 to TRBJ1-5; TRBD1 matches at 7 bases. CDR1 is MDHEN, CDR2 SYDVKM, per germline. J lost 5 bases, V lost 10 bases, and 20 bases had no gene match. The CDR3 length is 17 residues. CDR3 nucleotide sequence: TGTGCCATCTCCGACCGTGGGACAGCCTATCTGCATCAGCCCCAGCATTTT. It translates to CAISDRGTAYLHQPQHF.

The genes are TRBV5-5 and TRBJ1-6; 7 bases line up with TRBD1. V was pared by 3 bases and J by 7 bases, with 13 bases of the junction left unmatched. This CDR3 has 17 residues. The germline V gene has CDR1 SGHKS and CDR2 YYEKEE (reference sequence). Written as DNA, the CDR3 is TGTGCCAGCAGCTATAGACTCCCGACAGGGTCCAATTCACCCCTCCACTTT. It encodes CASSYRLPTGSNSPLHF. The full variable domain, with the rest looked up from reference TRBV5-5 and TRBJ1-6, is DAGVTQSPTHLIKTRGQQVTLRCSPISGHKSVSWYQQVLGQGPQFIFQYYEKEERGRGNFPDRFSARQFPNYSSELNVNALLLGDSALYLCASSYRLPTGSNSPLHFGNGTRLTVT.

This clonotype was recorded many times. The chain joins TRBV5-1 to TRBJ1-4; D is possibly TRBD1 (6 bases). The CDR3 has 19 amino acids. V lost 2 bases to trimming and J lost 0 bases, with 20 bases between them. From germline, CDR1 is SGHRS and CDR2 YFSETQ. CDR3: CASSFKPGALGATNEKLFF. CDR3 DNA sequence: TGCGCCAGCAGCTTCAAGCCAGGGGCTTTGGGTGCAACTAATGAAAAACTGTTTTTT.

This clonotype was found a few times. This chain connects TRBV7-2 to TRBJ2-7, with D perhaps matching TRBD2 (7 bases). This CDR3 has 16 amino acids. Deletions cut 2 bases from V and 5 bases from J, with 19 bases between. CDR1 is SGHTA, CDR2 FQGNSA, per germline. For the CDR3, the DNA is TGTGCCAGCAGCTTAAGATTGCGGGGGCAGATTAACGAGCAGTACTTC. Translated: CASSLRLRGQINEQYF.

This clonotype has just a few counts. CDR3 DNA sequence: TGTGCCAGCAGTAGATCAGGGGCAAAAAACATTCAGTACTTC. It specifies CASSRSGAKNIQYF. The chain employs TRBV6-2 or TRBV6-3 and TRBJ2-4, with a tentative D call TRBD1 (6 bases). The length of the CDR3 is 14 residues. In germline, CDR1 is MNHEY, CDR2 SVGEGT. The V end lost 5 bases, the J end lost 4 bases, and 12 bases lay between the germline ends.

On this clonotype: This may be a read error, as it is one base from a much larger clone. The chain combines TRBV10-3 with TRBJ1-1, with a tentative D call TRBD1 (5 bases). Germline V lookup: CDR1 ENHRY, CDR2 SYGVKD. This CDR3 comprises 15 residues. Trimming removed 2 bases from V and 3 bases from J, with 13 bases in between. CDR3 protein: CAISEMTERDTEAFF. As DNA, the CDR3 is TGTGCCATCAGTGAGATGACAGAGAGGGACACTGAAGCTTTCTTT.

There are many counts of this clonotype. This chain links TRBV7-2 with TRBJ1-2, with 9 bases matching TRBD1. V trimming: 1 base; J trimming: 7 bases; junction bases outside the gene matches: 13. From germline, CDR1 is SGHTA and CDR2 FQGNSA. The CDR3 consists of 17 residues. The CDR3 here is CASSLGPPTGGQGGYTF. The CDR3 DNA reads as TGTGCCAGCAGCTTAGGCCCCCCAACAGGGGGCCAAGGTGGCTACACCTTC.